This TCR beta chain appears in the sequencing data of a study of blood T cell repertoires in COVID-19. At the level of the study: Samples came from the United States, Italy and Spain, spanning acute and convalescent COVID-19.

Original analysis: Researchers report that nucleated cell counts were estimated from reference gene primer amplification. The data were produced by immunoSEQ multiplex PCR, yet TCRdb's version contains in-frame clones alone and is incomplete. The V and J calls and clone size were taken over from that table, and D and trimming were inferred from the DNA. The table records a few hundred thousand clones, about 87% of them present only once. Ages ranged from roughly 18 to 100 years, with residence in under 25 US areas. Resolution of symptoms, clearance, or two negative PCRs was present in recovered Cohort 3 donors. Sequenced material: PBMCs or T cells enriched from blood (not recorded which). The sequence derives from a woman aged 50 to 60 who had recovered from COVID-19.

The CDR3 sequence is CASSGGTSGGAYEQYF. DNA for the CDR3: TGTGCCAGCAGCGGAGGGACTAGCGGGGGGGCCTACGAGCAGTACTTC. The chain couples TRBV7-8 to TRBJ2-7; 16 bases line up with TRBD2. CDR3 length equals 16 residues. Germline V gives CDR1 SGHVS, CDR2 FQNEAQ. V gave up 5 bases and J gave up 2 bases; unmatched junction bases: 3.